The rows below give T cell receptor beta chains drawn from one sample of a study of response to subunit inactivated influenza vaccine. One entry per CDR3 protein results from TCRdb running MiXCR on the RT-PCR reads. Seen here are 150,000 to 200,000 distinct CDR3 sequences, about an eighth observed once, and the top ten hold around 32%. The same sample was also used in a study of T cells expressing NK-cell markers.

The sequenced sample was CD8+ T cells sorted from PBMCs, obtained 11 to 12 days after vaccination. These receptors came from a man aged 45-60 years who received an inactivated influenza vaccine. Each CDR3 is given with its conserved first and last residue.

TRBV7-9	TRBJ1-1	CVSSPYRVTEAFF
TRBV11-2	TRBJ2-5	CASSARDGQETQYF
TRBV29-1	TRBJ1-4	CSANLGGDEKLFF
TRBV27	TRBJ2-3	CASSQTVLDTQYF
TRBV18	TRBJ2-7	CASSPDDNYEQYF
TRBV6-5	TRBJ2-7	CASSYGGQGADEQYF
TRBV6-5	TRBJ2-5	CASNSYGQQETQYF
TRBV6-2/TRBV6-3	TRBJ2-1	CASSSMLEQFF
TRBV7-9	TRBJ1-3	CASTPTGNTIYF
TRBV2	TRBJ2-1	CASTDPSLAGGSYNEQFF
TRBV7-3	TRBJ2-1	CASSRGIAGGPNEQFF
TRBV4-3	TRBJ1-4	CASSRGQRGGEKLFF
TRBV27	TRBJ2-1	CASSLLGPNEQFF
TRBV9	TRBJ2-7	CASSGGGAGHEQYF